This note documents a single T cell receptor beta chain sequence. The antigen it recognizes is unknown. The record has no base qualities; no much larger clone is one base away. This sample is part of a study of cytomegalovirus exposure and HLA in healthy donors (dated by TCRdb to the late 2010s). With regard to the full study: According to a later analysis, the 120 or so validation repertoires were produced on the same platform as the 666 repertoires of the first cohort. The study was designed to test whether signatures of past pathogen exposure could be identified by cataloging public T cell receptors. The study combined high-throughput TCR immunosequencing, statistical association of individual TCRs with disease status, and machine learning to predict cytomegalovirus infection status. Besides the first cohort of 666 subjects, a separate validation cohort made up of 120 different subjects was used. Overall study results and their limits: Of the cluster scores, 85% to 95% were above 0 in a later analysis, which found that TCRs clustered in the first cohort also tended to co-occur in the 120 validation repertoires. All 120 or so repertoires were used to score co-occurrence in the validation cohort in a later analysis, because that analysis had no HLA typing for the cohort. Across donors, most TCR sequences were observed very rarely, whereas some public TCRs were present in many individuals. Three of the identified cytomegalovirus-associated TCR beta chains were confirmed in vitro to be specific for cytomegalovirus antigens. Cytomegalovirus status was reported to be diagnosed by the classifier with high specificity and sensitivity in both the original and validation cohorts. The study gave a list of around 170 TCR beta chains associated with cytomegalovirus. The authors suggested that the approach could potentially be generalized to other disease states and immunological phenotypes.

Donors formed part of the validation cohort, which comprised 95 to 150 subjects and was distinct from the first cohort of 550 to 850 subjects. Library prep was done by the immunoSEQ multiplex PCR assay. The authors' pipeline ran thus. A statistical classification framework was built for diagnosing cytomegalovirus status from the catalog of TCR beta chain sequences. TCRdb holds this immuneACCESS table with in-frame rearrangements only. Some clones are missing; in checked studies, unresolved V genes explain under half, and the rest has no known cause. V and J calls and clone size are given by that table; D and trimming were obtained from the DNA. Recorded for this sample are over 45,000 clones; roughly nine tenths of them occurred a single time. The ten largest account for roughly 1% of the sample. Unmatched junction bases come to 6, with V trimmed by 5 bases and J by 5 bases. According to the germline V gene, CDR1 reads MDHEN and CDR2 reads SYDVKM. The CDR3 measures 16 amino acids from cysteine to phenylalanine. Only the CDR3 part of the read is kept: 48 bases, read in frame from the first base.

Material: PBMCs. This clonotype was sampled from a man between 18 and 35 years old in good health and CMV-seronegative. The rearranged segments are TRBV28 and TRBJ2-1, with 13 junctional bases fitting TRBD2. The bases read TGTGCCAGCAGTCAACCCGGGACTAGCGGGGACAATGAGCAGTTCTTC. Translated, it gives CASSQPGTSGDNEQFF.